A single sample is the source of the 12 T cell receptor beta chains below, sequenced in a study of blood T cell repertoires in COVID-19. Profiling relied on immunoSEQ multiplex PCR, and the TCRdb table lists in-frame clones only, not all of them. The sample includes roughly 77,000 clones, around 77% of them seen just once. The source material was peripheral blood. The receptor set was obtained from a human donor in a cohort sampled during active COVID-19.

The V call is TRBV30, the J call TRBJ1-5, with D possibly being TRBD1 (5 bases). CDR3 length: 14 residues. Germline-derived CDR1 and CDR2 are GTSNPN and SVGIG (reference sequence). V gave up 2 bases and J gave up 4 bases, with 12 bases separating them. The CDR3 is CAWSPGLTNQPQHF. The CDR3, as DNA: TGTGCCTGGAGTCCGGGACTGACTAATCAGCCCCAGCATTTT.

This clone has a single count. This chain connects TRBV27 to TRBJ1-6; D is uncertain. This CDR3 is built from 17 residues. Trimming removed 6 bases from V and 5 bases from J, with 20 bases in between. Germline loops: CDR1 MNHEY, CDR2 SMNVEV (reference sequence). CDR3: CASRKLISPLNNSPLHF. CDR3 nucleotides: TGTGCCAGCAGGAAACTCATAAGCCCCCTCAATAATTCACCCCTCCACTTT.

The rearrangement uses TRBV9 and TRBJ1-6; the D is unclear. Germline V gene lookup returns CDR1 SGDLS and CDR2 YYNGEE. This CDR3 region has 13 residues. V was clipped by 0 bases and J by 12 bases, with 10 bases between them. The CDR3 sequence is CASSVAAGRPLHF. The CDR3 DNA follows: TGTGCCAGCAGCGTAGCGGCAGGCAGACCCCTCCACTTT.

CDR3 in amino acids: CASSTRTGLNEQYF. The DNA of the CDR3 is TGTGCCAGCAGCACCCGGACAGGGTTGAACGAGCAGTACTTC. The chain couples TRBV9 to TRBJ2-7; 8 bases are shared with TRBD1. The CDR3 covers 14 residues. V lost 4 bases and J lost 5; bases outside the gene matches: 8. Germline values: CDR1 SGDLS, CDR2 YYNGEE.

The rearrangement uses TRBV18 and TRBJ1-1, with TRBD1 identical over 8 bases. Germline loops: CDR1 KGHSH, CDR2 LQKENI. Trimming cost V 4 bases and J 1 base; bases outside gene matches: 5. The CDR3 extends over 15 amino acids. The DNA for the CDR3 is TGTGCCAGCTCACTATTGACAGGGGCGAACACTGAAGCTTTCTTT. This encodes CASSLLTGANTEAFF.

This chain joins TRBV5-4 and TRBJ2-7; TRBD2 matches at 8 bases. Germline assignment: CDR1 SGHNT and CDR2 YYREEE (reference sequence). The CDR3 covers 17 residues. V shed 0 bases and J 5 bases; nucleotides not matched to a gene: 13. The CDR3 spells CASSLVGGLDVPHEQYF. The CDR3 DNA reads as TGTGCCAGCAGCTTGGTGGGGGGACTAGACGTTCCCCACGAGCAGTACTTC.

This clone was picked up one time. This sample also contains other DNA sequences that code for the same CDR3. The chain has TRBV27 and TRBJ2-7; D not resolved. CDR1 and CDR2 (germline): MNHEY, SMNVEV (reference sequence). The V end was cut by 3 bases, the J end by 1 base, with 7 bases between. This CDR3 is 13 amino acids long. The CDR3 DNA follows: TGTGCCAGCAGTTTGGCACAGTCCTACGAGCAGTACTTC. Its protein is CASSLAQSYEQYF.

V and J are TRBV30 and TRBJ1-2, with D possibly matching TRBD1 (5 bases). The V gene's germline CDR1 is GTSNPN and CDR2 SVGIG (reference sequence). The CDR3 covers 15 residues. The germline V and J ends were trimmed by 4 bases and 7 bases, with 22 bases remaining between them. The CDR3 reads CAWTRSGKGWSGYTF. In DNA, the CDR3 is TGTGCCTGGACCCGTAGTGGGAAGGGGTGGAGTGGCTACACCTTC.

In this sample, this clone turned up a few times. The rearrangement links TRBV7-3 to TRBJ2-7, with TRBD2 identical over 7 bases. Unmatched junction bases numbered 3, after V lost 5 bases and J lost 5 bases. From germline, CDR1 is SGHTA and CDR2 FQGTGA. There are 12 residues in the CDR3. The CDR3: CASSQAGDEQYF. The CDR3 DNA is TGTGCCAGCAGCCAGGCGGGGGACGAGCAGTACTTC. Full variable domain (rest looked up from reference TRBV7-3 and TRBJ2-7): GAGVSQTPSNKVTEKGKYVELRCDPISGHTALYWYRQSLGQGPEFLIYFQGTGAADDSGLPNDRFFAVRPEGSVSTLKIQRTERGDSAVYLCASSQAGDEQYFGPGTRLTVT.

The rearrangement links TRBV6-4 to TRBJ1-1, with D possibly TRBD1 on 5 matching bases. Germline V gene data show CDR1 as MRHNA and CDR2 as SNTAGT. The germline V and J ends were trimmed by 6 bases and 5 bases, with 16 bases remaining between them. The CDR3 is made up of 14 amino acids. CDR3 in amino acids: CASRAHQGLTEAFF. In DNA form, the CDR3 reads TGTGCCAGCAGAGCCCACCAGGGTTTAACTGAAGCTTTCTTT.

The CDR3, as DNA: TGTGCCAGCAGTTTTAATCGGGTCCGAGAGACCCAGTACTTC. This translates into CASSFNRVRETQYF. V usage is TRBV28 and J usage is TRBJ2-5; D is ambiguous. CDR1 and CDR2 from the germline V gene are MDHEN and SYDVKM. Trimming left V 3 bases short and J 4 bases short, with 12 bases between. The CDR3 runs 14 residues.

The chain uses TRBV6-1 and TRBJ2-2; 11 nucleotides agree with TRBD1. The junction had 6 bases not matched to a gene; V was cut back by 3 bases and J by 3 bases. The germline V gene encodes CDR1 MNHNS and CDR2 SASEGT. The CDR3 extends over 17 amino acids. This chain's CDR3 is CASSDEGTGGDTGELFF. CDR3 sequence (DNA): TGTGCCAGCAGTGACGAAGGGACAGGGGGGGACACCGGGGAGCTGTTTTTT.